Listed below are T cell receptor beta chains from one sample, sequenced in a study of blood T cell repertoires in COVID-19. The method was immunoSEQ multiplex PCR; TCRdb's version includes in-frame clones alone and lacks a portion of them. In the table there are about 120,000 clones, approximately 90% of which are singletons. Sequences were obtained from peripheral blood. Every receptor here comes from a human donor with acute or convalescent COVID-19. The donor label of this sample is uncertain. Both conserved end residues are part of each CDR3. A D gene is named only where the DNA matches it firmly. The size of a clone is reported for some rows only, either as once, few or many, or as a class for expanded clones.

J	V	D	size	CDR3	DNA
TRBJ2-7	TRBV6-5	.	.	CASRWSSYEQYF	TGTGCCAGCAGGTGGAGCTCCTACGAGCAGTACTTC
TRBJ1-2	TRBV11-2	TRBD1	.	CASSSNIGQGGYGYTF	TGTGCCAGCAGCTCAAACATAGGACAGGGAGGCTATGGCTACACCTTC
TRBJ2-7	TRBV30	.	.	CAWSVLGREQYF	TGTGCCTGGAGTGTACTAGGGCGGGAGCAGTACTTC
TRBJ1-3	TRBV7-6	TRBD1	.	CASSPQGTLSGNTIYF	TGTGCCAGCAGCCCACAGGGGACCCTCTCTGGAAACACCATATATTTT
TRBJ1-1	TRBV2	.	few	CASSFAGENTEAFF	TGTGCCAGCTCCTTCGCCGGGGAGAACACTGAAGCTTTCTTT
TRBJ1-5	TRBV18	.	.	CASSPGRRSNQPQHF	TGTGCCAGCTCACCAGGGAGAAGGAGCAATCAGCCCCAGCATTTT
TRBJ1-2	TRBV5-6	TRBD1	few	CASRRTGFEVYGYTF	TGTGCCAGCAGACGGACAGGGTTTGAAGTCTATGGCTACACCTTC
TRBJ2-3	TRBV5-4	.	once	CASRRGTDTQYF	TGTGCCAGCAGAAGAGGGACAGATACGCAGTATTTT
TRBJ2-1	TRBV7-9	TRBD2	.	CASRPKFASGGYEQFF	TGTGCCAGCAGACCTAAATTTGCTAGCGGGGGTTATGAGCAGTTCTTC
TRBJ1-2	TRBV7-9	.	.	CASSSSFGVPGYTF	TGTGCCAGCAGCTCCTCCTTCGGGGTCCCTGGCTACACCTTC
TRBJ2-1	TRBV6-6	TRBD1	.	CASRGQGNYNEQFF	TGTGCCAGCAGGGGACAGGGCAATTACAATGAGCAGTTCTTC
TRBJ2-7	TRBV6-5	TRBD2	once	CATAHSGGSYEQYF	TGTGCCACGGCTCACAGCGGGGGCTCCTACGAGCAGTACTTC
TRBJ1-3	TRBV19	.	.	CASSITGGESTIYF	TGTGCCAGTAGTATCACAGGAGGGGAGAGCACCATATATTTT
TRBJ2-1	TRBV7-6	TRBD2	.	CASSFPPPGLARGEQFF	TGTGCCAGCAGCTTCCCCCCGCCGGGACTAGCTAGAGGCGAGCAGTTCTTC
TRBJ1-3	TRBV11-2	TRBD1	.	CASSLVRGLGNTIYF	TGTGCCAGCAGCTTAGTAAGGGGGCTTGGAAACACCATATATTTT
TRBJ2-1	TRBV7-9	TRBD1	.	CASSLGDRGSYNEQFF	TGTGCCAGCAGCTTAGGGGACAGGGGCTCCTACAATGAGCAGTTCTTC
TRBJ1-5	TRBV19	.	.	CASSRLTGYDQPQHF	TGTGCCAGTAGTAGACTCACAGGGTATGATCAGCCCCAGCATTTT
TRBJ1-1	TRBV5-1	TRBD1	.	CASSLGTGGSIEAFF	TGCGCCAGCAGCTTGGGGACAGGGGGTTCAATTGAAGCTTTCTTT
TRBJ1-5	TRBV6-2/TRBV6-3	.	.	CASSLAGGNQPQHF	TGTGCCAGCAGTTTGGCGGGGGGCAATCAGCCCCAGCATTTT
TRBJ2-1	TRBV28	TRBD2	.	CASSTGLAEFYNEQFF	TGTGCCAGCAGTACCGGACTAGCGGAGTTCTACAATGAGCAGTTCTTC
TRBJ2-5	TRBV6-5	.	.	CASTRTAKETQYF	TGTGCCAGCACGAGGACAGCGAAAGAGACCCAGTACTTC
TRBJ2-1	TRBV9	.	.	CASSIRGDHYNEQFF	TGTGCCAGCAGCATAAGGGGTGACCACTACAATGAGCAGTTCTTC
TRBJ1-2	TRBV19	.	.	CASSTDRRGNGYTF	TGTGCCAGTAGTACCGACAGGCGGGGGAATGGCTACACCTTC
TRBJ1-4	TRBV5-6	TRBD1	.	CASSRTGLNPKLFF	TGTGCCAGCAGCCGGACAGGGCTAAATCCAAAACTGTTTTTT
TRBJ1-3	TRBV30	TRBD1	.	CAWRGQGSNTIYF	TGTGCCTGGAGGGGACAGGGAAGCAACACCATATATTTT
TRBJ1-2	TRBV21-1	.	.	CASSKIEGQGNYGYTF	TGTGCCAGCAGCAAAATAGAGGGACAGGGTAACTATGGCTACACCTTC
TRBJ2-5	TRBV7-9	.	.	CASSLQGQYQETQYF	TGTGCCAGCAGCTTACAGGGGCAGTACCAAGAGACCCAGTACTTC
TRBJ2-1	TRBV6-5	.	.	CASSYGGDNEQFF	TGTGCCAGCAGTTACGGAGGAGACAATGAGCAGTTCTTC
TRBJ2-3	TRBV7-2	.	.	CASQKDSPHVVTQYF	TGTGCCAGCCAGAAGGACTCACCTCATGTGGTTACGCAGTATTTT
TRBJ1-1	TRBV19	.	.	CASSIDPWSLRMNTEAFF	TGTGCCAGTAGTATAGATCCTTGGAGCTTGAGGATGAACACTGAAGCTTTCTTT
TRBJ2-7	TRBV29-1	.	.	CSVEESLRQYF	TGCAGCGTTGAAGAGTCGTTGAGGCAGTACTTC
TRBJ2-3	TRBV9	.	.	CASSVMGAVSTDTQYF	TGTGCCAGCAGCGTAATGGGGGCAGTAAGCACAGATACGCAGTATTTT
TRBJ2-5	TRBV29-1	.	.	CSVAQGTQPVQETQYF	TGCAGCGTTGCTCAGGGGACGCAGCCCGTGCAAGAGACCCAGTACTTC
TRBJ2-3	TRBV9	.	.	CASSVAGNGVTDTQYF	TGTGCCAGCAGCGTAGCCGGCAACGGAGTCACAGATACGCAGTATTTT
TRBJ2-7	TRBV11-2	TRBD2	.	CASSLVAGATYEQYF	TGTGCCAGCAGCTTAGTTGCGGGAGCGACCTACGAGCAGTACTTC
TRBJ1-5	TRBV7-2	.	.	CASSEQMGGVPQHF	TGTGCCAGCAGCGAGCAAATGGGGGGGGTGCCCCAGCATTTT
TRBJ2-2	TRBV9	TRBD2	.	CASGLAGVPGELFF	TGTGCCAGCGGACTAGCGGGAGTCCCCGGGGAGCTGTTTTTT
TRBJ1-4	TRBV2	.	few	CASSVRNEANEKLFF	TGTGCCAGCAGTGTGAGAAATGAAGCTAATGAAAAACTGTTTTTT
TRBJ1-2	TRBV28	.	.	CASSAAGLYGYTF	TGTGCCAGCAGTGCGGCGGGCCTCTATGGCTACACCTTC
TRBJ1-5	TRBV30	.	.	CAWSVSGAGNQPQHF	TGTGCCTGGAGTGTATCAGGGGCAGGCAATCAGCCCCAGCATTTT
TRBJ2-7	TRBV4-2	.	.	CASSQELSSDYEQYF	TGTGCCAGCAGCCAAGAATTGTCGAGCGACTACGAGCAGTACTTC
TRBJ2-3	TRBV27	.	.	CASSSPGTSTDTQYF	TGTGCCAGCAGTTCCCCGGGAACTAGCACAGATACGCAGTATTTT
TRBJ1-2	TRBV7-9	TRBD1	.	CASSSMDRGLDGYTF	TGTGCCAGCAGCTCTATGGACAGGGGGCTTGATGGCTACACCTTC
TRBJ2-5	TRBV19	.	.	CASSSPYSVGGETQYF	TGTGCCAGTAGTTCCCCTTATTCCGTCGGCGGGGAGACCCAGTACTTC
TRBJ2-1	TRBV7-3	TRBD2	.	CASSWTSGSDEQFF	TGTGCCAGCAGCTGGACTAGCGGGAGTGATGAGCAGTTCTTC
TRBJ2-7	TRBV18	TRBD1	.	CASSLGQDEQYF	TGTGCCAGCTCATTGGGACAGGACGAGCAGTACTTC
TRBJ2-5	TRBV28	TRBD2	.	CAIREEETQYF	TGTGCCATCCGGGAGGAAGAGACCCAGTACTTC
TRBJ2-7	TRBV3-1/TRBV3-2	.	.	CASSRFLRSYEQYF	TGTGCCAGCTCGAGGTTCCTACGCTCCTACGAGCAGTACTTC
TRBJ2-7	TRBV28	TRBD1	.	CASSPPGQGRDEQYF	TGTGCCAGCAGTCCCCCCGGACAGGGTAGGGACGAGCAGTACTTC
TRBJ2-3	TRBV4-2	.	.	CASSQEVAGRTDTQYF	TGTGCCAGCAGCCAAGAGGTGGCGGGGAGGACAGATACGCAGTATTTT
TRBJ1-2	TRBV5-4	.	.	CASSLGRGTNYGYTF	TGTGCCAGCAGCTTGGGTCGCGGTACTAACTATGGCTACACCTTC
TRBJ2-3	TRBV7-9	.	.	CASSFPTSTDTQYF	TGTGCCAGCAGCTTTCCGACTAGCACAGATACGCAGTATTTT
TRBJ1-2	TRBV6-6	.	.	CASSPSSGYTF	TGTGCCAGCAGTCCTAGCAGTGGCTACACCTTC
TRBJ2-7	TRBV11-1	TRBD1	once	CASSDPGTGVYEQYF	TGTGCCAGCAGCGACCCCGGGACAGGGGTCTACGAGCAGTACTTC